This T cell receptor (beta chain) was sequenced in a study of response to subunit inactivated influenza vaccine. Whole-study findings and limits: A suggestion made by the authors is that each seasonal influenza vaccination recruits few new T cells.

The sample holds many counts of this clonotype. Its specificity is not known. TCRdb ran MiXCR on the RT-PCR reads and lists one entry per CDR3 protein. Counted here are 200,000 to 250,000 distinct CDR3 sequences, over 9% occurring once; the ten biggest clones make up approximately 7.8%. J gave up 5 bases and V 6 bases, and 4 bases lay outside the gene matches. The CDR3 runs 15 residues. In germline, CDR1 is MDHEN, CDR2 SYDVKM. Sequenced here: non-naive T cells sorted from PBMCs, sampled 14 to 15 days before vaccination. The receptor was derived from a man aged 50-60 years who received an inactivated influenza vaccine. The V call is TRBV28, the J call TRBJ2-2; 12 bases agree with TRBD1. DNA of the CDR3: TGTGCCAGCAGCCCGGGACAGGGGGCGACCGGGGAGCTGTTTTTT. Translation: CASSPGQGATGELFF. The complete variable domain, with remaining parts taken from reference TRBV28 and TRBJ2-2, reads DVKVTQSSRYLVKRTGEKVFLECVQDMDHENMFWYRQDPGLGLRLIYFSYDVKMKEKGDIPEGYSVSREKKERFSLILESASTNQTSMYLCASSPGQGATGELFFGEGSRLTVL.